This TCR beta chain was captured in a study of shared clonotypes between healthy human individuals. Study conclusions and caveats: The four-donor shared clonotypes exceeded non-shared clonotypes in generation probability, with non-shared ones scoring lower. Shared clonotypes: 4.5% to 6.5% naive CD4, about 3.5% naive CD8, less than 2.5% memory CD4, about 0.41% memory CD8.

Subsets obtained from CD4+ cells comprised CD45RA+ naive and CD45RA-negative memory cells. With 3 bases clipped from V and 3 bases from J, the junction kept 5 bases outside the gene matches. CDR3 length: 15 amino acids. Germline V gene sequence: CDR1 SGHKS, CDR2 YYEKEE (reference sequence). As to this clone: Antigen specificity is unknown.

Several immunoSEQ plates received, in even portions, the genomic DNA of each subset. The table came from immunoSEQ multiplex PCR; TCRdb's copy has only in-frame clones and leaves some out. The profile shows 1,500,000 or so clones, roughly 95% of them singletons. Material: naive CD4+ T cells sorted from blood. Indicated subset: CD45RA+ positively selected. The chain combines TRBV5-5 with TRBJ2-7, with 11 bases fitting TRBD2. This clonotype was sampled from a young man in good health. The CDR3 loop is CASSWGTSGNYEQYF. As DNA, the CDR3 is TGTGCCAGCAGCTGGGGGACTAGCGGTAACTACGAGCAGTACTTC. Drawing the rest from reference TRBV5-5 and TRBJ2-7, the complete variable domain is DAGVTQSPTHLIKTRGQQVTLRCSPISGHKSVSWYQQVLGQGPQFIFQYYEKEERGRGNFPDRFSARQFPNYSSELNVNALLLGDSALYLCASSWGTSGNYEQYFGPGTRLTVT.